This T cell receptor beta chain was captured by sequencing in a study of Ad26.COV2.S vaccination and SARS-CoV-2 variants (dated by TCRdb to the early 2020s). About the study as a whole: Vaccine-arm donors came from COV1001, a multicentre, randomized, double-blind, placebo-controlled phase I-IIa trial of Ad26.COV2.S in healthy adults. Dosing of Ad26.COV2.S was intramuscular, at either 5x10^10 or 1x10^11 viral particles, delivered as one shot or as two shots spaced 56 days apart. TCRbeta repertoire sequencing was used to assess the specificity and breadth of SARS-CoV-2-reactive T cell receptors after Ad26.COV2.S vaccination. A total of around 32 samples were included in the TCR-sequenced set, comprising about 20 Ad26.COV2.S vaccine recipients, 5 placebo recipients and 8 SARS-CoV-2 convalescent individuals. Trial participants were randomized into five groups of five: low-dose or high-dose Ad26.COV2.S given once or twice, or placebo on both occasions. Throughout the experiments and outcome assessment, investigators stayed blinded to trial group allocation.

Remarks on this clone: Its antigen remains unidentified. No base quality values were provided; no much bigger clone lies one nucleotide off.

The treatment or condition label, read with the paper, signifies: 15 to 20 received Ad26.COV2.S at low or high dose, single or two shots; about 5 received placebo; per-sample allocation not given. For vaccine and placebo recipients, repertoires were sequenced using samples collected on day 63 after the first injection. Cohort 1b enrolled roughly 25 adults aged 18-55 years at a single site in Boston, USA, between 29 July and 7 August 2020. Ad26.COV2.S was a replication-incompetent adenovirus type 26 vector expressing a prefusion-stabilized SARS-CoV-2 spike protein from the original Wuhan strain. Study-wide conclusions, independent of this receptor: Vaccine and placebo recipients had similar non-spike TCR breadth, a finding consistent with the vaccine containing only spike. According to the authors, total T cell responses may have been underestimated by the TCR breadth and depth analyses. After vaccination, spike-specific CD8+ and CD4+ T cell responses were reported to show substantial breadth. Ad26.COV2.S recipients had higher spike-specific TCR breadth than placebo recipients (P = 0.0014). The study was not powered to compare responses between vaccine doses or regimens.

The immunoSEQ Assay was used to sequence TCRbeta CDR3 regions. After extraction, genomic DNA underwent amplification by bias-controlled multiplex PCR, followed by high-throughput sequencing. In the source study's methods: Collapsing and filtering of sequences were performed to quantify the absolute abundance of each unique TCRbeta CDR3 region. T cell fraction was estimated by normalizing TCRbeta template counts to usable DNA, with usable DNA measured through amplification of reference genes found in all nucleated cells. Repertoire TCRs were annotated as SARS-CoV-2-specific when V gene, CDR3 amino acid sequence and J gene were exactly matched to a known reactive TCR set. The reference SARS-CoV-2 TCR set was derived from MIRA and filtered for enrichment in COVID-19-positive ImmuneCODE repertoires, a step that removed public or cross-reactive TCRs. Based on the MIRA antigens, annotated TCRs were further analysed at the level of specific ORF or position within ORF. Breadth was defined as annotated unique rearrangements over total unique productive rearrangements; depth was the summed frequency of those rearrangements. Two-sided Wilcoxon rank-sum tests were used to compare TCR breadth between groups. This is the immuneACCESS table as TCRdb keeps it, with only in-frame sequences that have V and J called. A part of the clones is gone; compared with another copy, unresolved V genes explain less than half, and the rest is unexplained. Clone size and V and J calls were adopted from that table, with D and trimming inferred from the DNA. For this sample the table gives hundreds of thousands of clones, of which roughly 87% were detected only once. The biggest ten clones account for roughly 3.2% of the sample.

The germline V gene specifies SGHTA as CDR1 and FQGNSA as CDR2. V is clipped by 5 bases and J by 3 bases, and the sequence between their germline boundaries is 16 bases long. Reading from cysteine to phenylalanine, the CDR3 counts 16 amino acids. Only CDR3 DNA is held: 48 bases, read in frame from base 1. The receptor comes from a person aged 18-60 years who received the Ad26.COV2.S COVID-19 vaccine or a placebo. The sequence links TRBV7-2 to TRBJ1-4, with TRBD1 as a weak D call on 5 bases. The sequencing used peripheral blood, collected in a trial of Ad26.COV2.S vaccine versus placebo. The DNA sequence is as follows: TGTGCCAGCAGCCTTGGGGGTGCGGGGGCTAATGAAAAACTGTTTTTT. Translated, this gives CASSLGGAGANEKLFF.